Reported below is one T cell receptor (beta chain). Some clones are missing from TCRdb's copy, which holds only in-frame ones; the method was immunoSEQ multiplex PCR. The sample lists roughly 35,000 clones, about 85% seen once, with about 4.9% in the top ten. The CDR3 totals 15 residues. Germline V lookup: CDR1 LGHNA, CDR2 YNFKEQ. Trimming cost V 1 base and J 11 bases, with 21 bases left between them. These data come from a study of a mutant IDH1 vaccine in newly diagnosed glioma. As for time point: baseline, week 1 (first vaccination visit). Treatment defined: pre-vaccination baseline after standard-of-care therapy.

The receptor's source is a woman in her thirties or forties with glioma. Sequencing used PBMCs, obtained from a glioma patient treated with radiotherapy, temozolomide or both. The chain couples TRBV4-2 to TRBJ2-7; D might be TRBD2 (5 bases). The DNA for the CDR3 is TGTGCCAGCAGCCAAGTTGGTCCGGGCGGGCGACCTAAGTACTTC. Amino acid sequence: CASSQVGPGGRPKYF.